The 5 T cell receptor beta chains given below trace back to one sample, sequenced in a study of blood T cell repertoires in COVID-19. Only in-frame clones appear in the TCRdb table, and some are missing; sequencing was by immunoSEQ multiplex PCR. Of around 67,000 clones listed, 87% are singletons. The sequenced material came from peripheral blood. The source is a woman over 75 with acute or convalescent COVID-19.

This chain uses TRBV15 with TRBJ1-1, with D possibly TRBD1 on 5 matching bases. The CDR3 is 14 amino acids. Germline lookup yields CDR1 LNHNV and CDR2 YYDKDF (reference sequence). V lost 5 bases and J 0 bases, leaving 10 bases between the germline ends. CDR3 coding DNA: TGTGCCACCAGCTCACTGACAGTGAACACTGAAGCTTTCTTT. This translates into CATSSLTVNTEAFF.

In its sample, this clone was seen once. The CDR3 nucleotides read TGCGCCAGCAGCCAAGAGGGGGGGCGCACAGATACGCAGTATTTT. Translating gives CASSQEGGRTDTQYF. The V gene is TRBV4-1, the J gene TRBJ2-3; D is possibly TRBD2 (7 bases). Germline loops: CDR1 MGHRA, CDR2 YSYEKL. V dropped 0 bases and J dropped 1 base, with 8 bases sitting between them. The CDR3 extends over 15 amino acids.

The J gene is TRBJ1-3, the V gene TRBV4-1, with TRBD1 as a possible D gene (5 bases). This CDR3 is built from 16 residues. CDR1 is MGHRA, CDR2 YSYEKL, per germline. Trimming stripped 0 bases from V and 0 bases from J, with 9 bases between. CDR3 in DNA: TGCGCCAGCAGCCAAGAATCGGGACTCTCTGGAAACACCATATATTTT. Translating it yields CASSQESGLSGNTIYF.

The V gene is TRBV3-1 (or the pseudogene TRBV3-2), the J gene TRBJ2-1; D gene uncertain. The CDR3 covers 14 residues. The V and J ends lost 1 base and 5 bases respectively, with 9 bases between them. Germline assignment: CDR1 LGHDT and CDR2 YNNKEL (reference sequence). In DNA form, the CDR3 reads TGTGCCAGCAGCCAAGTTCCGCGAGACAATGAGCAGTTCTTC. Its translation is CASSQVPRDNEQFF.

The rearrangement uses TRBV24-1 and TRBJ2-7; D is perhaps TRBD1 (5 bases). Between the trimmed V and J ends, which lost 7 bases and 6 bases, there was a span of 15 bases. Germline V gene data show CDR1 as KGHDR and CDR2 as SFDVKD. CDR3 length: 13 residues. CDR3 DNA: TGTGCCACCAGCAGGGAAGCGTGGGGCGAGCAGTACTTC. It encodes CATSREAWGEQYF.